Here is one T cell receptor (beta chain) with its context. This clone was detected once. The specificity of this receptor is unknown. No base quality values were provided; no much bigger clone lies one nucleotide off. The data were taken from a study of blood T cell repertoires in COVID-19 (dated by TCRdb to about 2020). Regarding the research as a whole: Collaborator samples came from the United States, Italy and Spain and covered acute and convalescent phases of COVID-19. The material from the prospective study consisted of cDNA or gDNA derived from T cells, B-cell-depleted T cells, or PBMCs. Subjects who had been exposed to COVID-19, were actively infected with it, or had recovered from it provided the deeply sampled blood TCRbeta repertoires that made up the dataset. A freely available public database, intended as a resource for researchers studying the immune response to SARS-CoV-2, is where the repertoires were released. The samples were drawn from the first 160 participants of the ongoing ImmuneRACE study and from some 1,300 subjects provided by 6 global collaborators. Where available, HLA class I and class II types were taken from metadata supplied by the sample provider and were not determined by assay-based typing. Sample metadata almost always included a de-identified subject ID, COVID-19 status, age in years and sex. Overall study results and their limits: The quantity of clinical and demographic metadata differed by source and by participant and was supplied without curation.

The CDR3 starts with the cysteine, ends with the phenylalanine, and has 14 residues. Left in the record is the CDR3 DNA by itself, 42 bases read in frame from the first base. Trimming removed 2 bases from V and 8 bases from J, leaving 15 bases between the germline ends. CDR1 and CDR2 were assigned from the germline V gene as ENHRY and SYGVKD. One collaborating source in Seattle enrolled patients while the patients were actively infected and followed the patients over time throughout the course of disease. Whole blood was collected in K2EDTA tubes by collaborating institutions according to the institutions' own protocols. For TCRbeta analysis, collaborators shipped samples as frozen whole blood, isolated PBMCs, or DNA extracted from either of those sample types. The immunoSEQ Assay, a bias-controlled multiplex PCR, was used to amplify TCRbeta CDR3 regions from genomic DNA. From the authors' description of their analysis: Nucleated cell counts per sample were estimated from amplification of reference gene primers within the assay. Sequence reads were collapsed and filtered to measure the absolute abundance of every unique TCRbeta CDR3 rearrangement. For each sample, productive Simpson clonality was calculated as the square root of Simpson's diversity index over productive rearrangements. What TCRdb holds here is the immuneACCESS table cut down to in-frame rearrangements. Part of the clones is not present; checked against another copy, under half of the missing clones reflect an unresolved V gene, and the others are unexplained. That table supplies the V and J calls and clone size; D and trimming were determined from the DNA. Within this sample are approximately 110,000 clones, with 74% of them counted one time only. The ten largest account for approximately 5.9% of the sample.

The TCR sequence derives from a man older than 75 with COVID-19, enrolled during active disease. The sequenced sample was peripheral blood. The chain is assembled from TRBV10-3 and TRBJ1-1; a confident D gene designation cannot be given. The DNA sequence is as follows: TGTGCCATCAGTGAGGGAGGCCTTCTGGTCGAAGCTTTCTTT. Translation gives CAISEGGLLVEAFF.